A single sample gave rise to the 8 T cell receptor beta chains below, sequenced in a study of blood T cell repertoires in COVID-19. Profiled with immunoSEQ multiplex PCR; TCRdb holds only in-frame clones, not every one. The table has around 190,000 clones, around 80% seen once. Input material: peripheral blood. All receptors derive from a human donor in a cohort sampled during active COVID-19.

The chain employs TRBV19 and TRBJ2-6, with 10 positions matching TRBD2. V lost 2 bases to trimming and J lost 2 bases; unmatched junction nucleotides: 6. Per the germline V gene, CDR1 is LNHDA and CDR2 is SQIVND (reference sequence). The CDR3 has 18 residues. Written as DNA, the CDR3 is TGTGCCAGTAGTATACTCAGCGGGGGGGCTGCTGGGGCCAACGTCCTGACTTTC. Translation gives CASSILSGGAAGANVLTF.

The rearrangement joins TRBV2 to TRBJ2-2; 8 bases fit TRBD2. The CDR3 covers 15 residues. J was trimmed by 4 bases and V by 8 bases; bases with no gene match: 9. CDR1 is SNHLY, CDR2 FYNNEI, per germline. CDR3 in amino acids: CASHEGGGSTGELFF. CDR3 bases: TGTGCCAGCCATGAGGGCGGGGGGAGCACCGGGGAGCTGTTTTTT.

V and J are TRBV10-1 and TRBJ1-1, with unresolved D. The CDR3 has 14 amino acids. CDR1 and CDR2 (germline): WNHNN, SYGVQD (reference sequence). V was trimmed by 0 bases and J by 0 bases, leaving 5 bases between them. The CDR3 DNA is TGCGCCAGCAGTGAGTCGGGCATGAACACTGAAGCTTTCTTT. It is translated as CASSESGMNTEAFF.

The V call is TRBV6-2 or TRBV6-3, the J call TRBJ2-5; 10 nucleotides align to TRBD2. The CDR3 covers 18 residues. The V gene end was trimmed by 2 bases and the J gene end by 0 bases; junction bases not matched to a gene: 9. Germline CDR1 MNHEY, CDR2 SVGEGT. CDR3 sequence (DNA): TGTGCCAGCAGTTACGAGCTAGCGGGGGCCCTGTACCAAGAGACCCAGTACTTC. Its translation is CASSYELAGALYQETQYF.

In DNA, the CDR3 is TGTGCCAGTAGTATGGGGGGAAGCAATCAGCCCCAGCATTTT. Its protein is CASSMGGSNQPQHF. J is TRBJ1-5 and V is TRBV19, with a weak D call TRBD1 (5 bases). The CDR3 is 14 residues long. Germline values: CDR1 LNHDA, CDR2 SQIVND (reference sequence). V lost 3 bases, J lost 1 base, and 7 bases lay in between.

This clone was observed a single time. The rearrangement uses TRBV9 and TRBJ2-7; 10 bases are shared with TRBD1. In germline, CDR1 is SGDLS, CDR2 YYNGEE. J gave up 5 bases and V 2 bases, and 7 bases lay outside the gene matches. The CDR3 sequence is 15 residues long. CDR3 bases: TGTGCCAGCAGCGTGGGCCGGGACAGGGGACACGAGCAGTACTTC. Protein product: CASSVGRDRGHEQYF.

The chain couples TRBV6-1 to TRBJ2-7; the D gene is possibly TRBD1 (7 bases). Germline values: CDR1 MNHNS, CDR2 SASEGT. Trimming took off 1 base at V and 6 bases at J, with 16 bases between the two ends. This CDR3 has 15 residues. CDR3 amino acids: CASSEVRRGLREQYF. Here the CDR3 DNA reads TGTGCCAGCAGTGAAGTACGGAGGGGGCTTCGCGAGCAGTACTTC.

This rearrangement joins TRBV5-4 to TRBJ1-1, with D unresolved. CDR1 is SGHNT, CDR2 YYREEE, per germline (reference sequence). The CDR3 is 14 residues long. V lost 0 bases and J 5 bases, leaving 11 bases between the germline ends. As DNA, the CDR3 is TGTGCCAGCAGCTTGGACGTTCGGGTAACTGAAGCTTTCTTT. It yields the protein CASSLDVRVTEAFF.